This is a list of T cell receptor beta chains from one sample in a study of cytomegalovirus exposure and HLA in healthy donors. Assay used: immunoSEQ multiplex PCR; TCRdb lists only in-frame clones, some missing. The sample shows approximately 150,000 clones, around nine tenths of them seen only once. Sequencing was done on a sample of PBMCs. The receptors stem from a woman between 25 and 40 years old in good health and CMV-seronegative. Both conserved end residues are trimmed from each CDR3. Each record gives: V gene, CDR3 protein.

TRBV19,ASSMTSGAGELF
TRBV7-9,ASSPVVRANYNEQF
TRBV5-1,ASSLVGGLGNTIY
TRBV27,ASSPMGLVQGIQY
TRBV5-1,ASSLHRNNSPLH
TRBV14,ASSLGTYNTGELF
TRBV2,ASSVAGGSYEQY
TRBV2,ASSHLAGGANEQF
TRBV6-1,ASSELSGTDTQY
TRBV6-5,ASSRVSLSYEQY
TRBV27,ASSFQGQEQY
TRBV5-1,ASSLGGHTEAF
TRBV19,ASRPGLTKGETQY
TRBV6-5,ASSWGLENNEQF
TRBV19,ASTPDRGRGYT
TRBV11-2,ASSLSPEAF
TRBV5-4,ASSSIGTGLNEKLF
TRBV4-1,ASSQVGGGSGETQY
TRBV14,ASSQVSGQGALEQY
TRBV18,ASSRPGQYNEKLF
TRBV7-9,ASSFSSQGYEQY
TRBV25-1,ASSVYGGREAF
TRBV2,ASSGSGESGNTIY
TRBV5-1,ASSWGGGNTEAF
TRBV7-9,ASSLAKGGGAIDTQY
TRBV6-1,ASSEAEGETTEAF
TRBV29-1,SVVVGDGGPSTDTQY
TRBV4-2,ASRPDRRGYEQY
TRBV6-5,ASSYRAESYNEQF
TRBV6-5,ASSRTVNEQF
TRBV11-2,ASSFGSGGVQETQY
TRBV4-1,ASSHPGDYGYT
TRBV14,ASSQGGRPDYGYT
TRBV30,AWSGGVNQPQH
TRBV5-1,ASSLVGGTGNEQF
TRBV19,ASSNLRGGNNEQF
TRBV29-1,SVEIPGAANEKLF
TRBV19,ASGAWGSETQY
TRBV27,ASSPPRWTGVGNTIY
TRBV19,ASSHTDTQY
TRBV5-1,ASSTGQNNEKLF
TRBV19,ASSIGLAGNYYEQY
TRBV4-3,ASSQGTSGGIEADTQY
TRBV11-2,ASSLEAGGRFINEQF
TRBV21-1,ASSRISGGSETQY
TRBV27,ASSLVGTGDTEAF
TRBV6-1,ASSRSDSYNQPQH
TRBV4-3,ASSQSTGGETQY
TRBV14,ASSQVQGRQF
TRBV2,ASCRDSMNTEAF